The 3 T cell receptor beta chains below come from one sample, sequenced in a study of blood T cell repertoires in COVID-19. TCRdb's copy holds only in-frame clones and misses some; the assay was immunoSEQ multiplex PCR. In the table there are approximately 190,000 clones, roughly 84% of which are singletons. The specimen sequenced was peripheral blood. All receptors come from a woman aged 40 to 50 who had recovered from COVID-19.

The chain recombines TRBV11-2 with TRBJ1-3; D not resolved. The CDR3 contains 17 residues. CDR1 is SGHAT and CDR2 is FQNNGV in the germline V gene. Trimming removed 3 bases at V and 3 bases at J, with 18 bases between. CDR3 coding DNA: TGTGCCAGCAGCTTCTCTGGGAGCGACGTAGGTGGAAACACCATATATTTT. This sequence encodes CASSFSGSDVGGNTIYF. The whole variable domain, remainder taken from reference TRBV11-2 and TRBJ1-3, is EAGVAQSPRYKIIEKRQSVAFWCNPISGHATLYWYQQILGQGPKLLIQFQNNGVVDDSQLPKDRFSAERLKGVDSTLKIQPAKLEDSAVYLCASSFSGSDVGGNTIYFGEGSWLTVV.

This sequence joins TRBV19 and TRBJ1-1; 8 nucleotides agree with TRBD1. After removal of 7 bases from V and 12 bases from J, the junction contained 13 bases not matched to a gene. The germline V gene encodes CDR1 LNHDA and CDR2 SQIVND (reference sequence). CDR3 length equals 13 residues. The CDR3 DNA follows: TGTGCCAGTAATCAAAGACAGGGGCGATCACCTTTCTTT. Its protein is CASNQRQGRSPFF.

CDR3 residues: CAWATGQGTAGEKLFF. For the CDR3, the DNA is TGTGCCTGGGCAACGGGACAGGGGACAGCAGGTGAAAAACTGTTTTTT. The V and J genes are TRBV30 and TRBJ1-4, with TRBD1 identical over 10 bases. The CDR3 runs 16 residues. With 5 bases clipped from V and 7 bases from J, the junction kept 13 bases outside the gene matches. Germline CDR1 GTSNPN, CDR2 SVGIG (reference sequence).